These 8 T cell receptor beta chains came from one sample sequenced in a study of blood T cell repertoires in COVID-19. Clones were read by immunoSEQ multiplex PCR, and TCRdb kept only the in-frame ones, dropping some. The profile shows 150,000 to 200,000 clones, around four fifths of them singletons. The specimen was PBMCs or T cells enriched from blood (not recorded which). The receptors stem from a woman aged 45-65 years who had recovered from COVID-19.

J is TRBJ2-3 and V is TRBV9, with D possibly TRBD2 on 7 matching bases. Germline values: CDR1 SGDLS, CDR2 YYNGEE. V shed 2 bases and J shed 6 bases, with 22 bases lying between them. The CDR3 totals 17 residues. CDR3 nucleotide sequence: TGTGCCAGCAGCGTCTTTTCGGGGGGCACCGAGGTCGATACGCAGTATTTT. This sequence encodes CASSVFSGGTEVDTQYF.

The chain has TRBV19 and TRBJ2-1, with 7 bases fitting TRBD2. The CDR3 loop spans 16 amino acids. In germline, CDR1 is LNHDA, CDR2 SQIVND (reference sequence). V was clipped by 5 bases and J by 8 bases; unmatched bases: 15. Written as DNA, the CDR3 is TGTGCCAGTAGTCGTCTGCTCAGCGGGGAGCGGGATGAGCAGTTCTTC. Translating gives CASSRLLSGERDEQFF.

The J gene is TRBJ1-1, the V gene TRBV30; D unclear. Between the trimmed V and J ends, which lost 1 base and 0 bases, there was a span of 3 bases. The length of the CDR3 is 12 residues. The germline V gene encodes CDR1 GTSNPN and CDR2 SVGIG (reference sequence). CDR3 DNA sequence: TGTGCCTGGAGTGGAGTGAACACTGAAGCTTTCTTT. It translates to CAWSGVNTEAFF.

This clone was counted between two and nine times. The V gene is TRBV4-3, the J gene TRBJ2-1; 9 nucleotides agree with TRBD2. CDR3 length: 17 amino acids. Trimming cost V 1 base and J 0 bases; bases outside gene matches: 4. In germline, CDR1 is LGHNA, CDR2 YSLEER. The CDR3 coding sequence is TGCGCCAGCAGCCAAGGACATAGCGGGAGCTCCTACAATGAGCAGTTCTTC. It yields the protein CASSQGHSGSSYNEQFF.

The rearrangement joins TRBV2 to TRBJ1-3; TRBD1 matches at 9 bases. The junction had 13 bases not matched to a gene; V was cut back by 7 bases and J by 0 bases. The CDR3 is 18 amino acids. Germline CDR1 reads SNHLY; CDR2 reads FYNNEI. CDR3 sequence: CASKVGTGFWGSGNTIYF. The DNA of the CDR3 is TGTGCCAGCAAAGTCGGGACAGGGTTTTGGGGCTCTGGAAACACCATATATTTT.

The rearrangement uses TRBV20-1 and TRBJ1-5, with 10 bases fitting TRBD1. Germline assignment: CDR1 DFQATT and CDR2 SNEGSKA (reference sequence). CDR3 length equals 16 residues. Trimming cost V 3 bases and J 6 bases; bases outside gene matches: 11. CDR3 sequence (DNA): TGCAGTGCTAGTTCCCCAGGGACAGGGGAGAGTCAGCCCCAGCATTTT. Translated: CSASSPGTGESQPQHF.

The rearrangement joins TRBV6-2 or TRBV6-3 to TRBJ2-1, with D possibly being TRBD2 (5 bases). CDR1 and CDR2 from the germline V gene are MNHEY and SVGEGT. Trimming removed 6 bases from V and 10 bases from J, with 10 bases in between. The CDR3 sequence is 11 residues long. The CDR3 is CASSWPGEQFF. CDR3 sequence (DNA): TGTGCCAGCAGCTGGCCGGGGGAGCAGTTCTTC.

The chain carries TRBV5-1 and TRBJ2-1; D possibly corresponds to TRBD2 (5 bases). In germline, CDR1 is SGHRS, CDR2 YFSETQ. Trimming cost V 2 bases and J 8 bases, with 14 bases left between them. The CDR3 consists of 14 residues. CDR3 DNA sequence: TGCGCCAGCAGCTTATCGGGATCCGGCCATGAGCAGTTCTTC. This codes for CASSLSGSGHEQFF.